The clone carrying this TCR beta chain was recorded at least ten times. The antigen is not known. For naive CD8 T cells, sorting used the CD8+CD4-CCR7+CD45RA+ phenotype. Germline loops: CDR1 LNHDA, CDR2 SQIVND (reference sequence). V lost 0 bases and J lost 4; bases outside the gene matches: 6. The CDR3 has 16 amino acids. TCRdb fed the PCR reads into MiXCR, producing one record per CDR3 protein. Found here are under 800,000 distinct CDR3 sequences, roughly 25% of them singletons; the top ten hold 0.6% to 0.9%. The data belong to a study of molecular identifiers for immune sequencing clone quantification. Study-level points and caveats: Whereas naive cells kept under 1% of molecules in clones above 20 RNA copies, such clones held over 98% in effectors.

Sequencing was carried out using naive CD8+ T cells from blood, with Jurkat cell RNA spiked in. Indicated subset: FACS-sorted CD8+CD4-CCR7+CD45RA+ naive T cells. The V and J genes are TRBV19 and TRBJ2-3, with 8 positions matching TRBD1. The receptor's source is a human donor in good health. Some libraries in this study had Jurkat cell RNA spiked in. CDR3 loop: CASSIDEAGGSDTQYF. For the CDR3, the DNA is TGTGCCAGTAGTATAGATGAAGCAGGGGGCTCAGATACGCAGTATTTT.